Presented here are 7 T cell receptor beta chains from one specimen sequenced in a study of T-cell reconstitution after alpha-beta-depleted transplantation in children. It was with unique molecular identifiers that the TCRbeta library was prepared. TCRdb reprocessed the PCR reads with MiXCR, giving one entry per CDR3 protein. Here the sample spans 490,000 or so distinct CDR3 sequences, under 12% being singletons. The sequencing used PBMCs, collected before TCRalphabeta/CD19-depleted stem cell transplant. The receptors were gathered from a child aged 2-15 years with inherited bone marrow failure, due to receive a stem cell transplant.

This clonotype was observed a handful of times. The CDR3 here is CASSWTGTGYNEQFF. Here the CDR3 DNA reads TGTGCCAGCAGCTGGACCGGGACTGGGTACAATGAGCAGTTCTTC. The V and J genes are TRBV5-6 and TRBJ2-1, with a weak D call TRBD2 (6 bases). The V end lost 3 bases, the J end lost 4 bases, and 14 bases lay between the germline ends. Germline CDR1 is SGHDT and CDR2 is YYEEEE. This CDR3 region has 15 residues.

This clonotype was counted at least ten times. DNA for the CDR3: TGCGCCAGCAGCTACACAGGGGTCTCTACCTACGAGCAGTACTTC. As protein: CASSYTGVSTYEQYF. This chain uses TRBV5-1 with TRBJ2-7; 7 bases map to TRBD1. With 3 bases clipped from V and 2 bases from J, the junction kept 8 bases outside the gene matches. The germline V gene encodes CDR1 SGHRS and CDR2 YFSETQ. The CDR3 covers 15 residues.

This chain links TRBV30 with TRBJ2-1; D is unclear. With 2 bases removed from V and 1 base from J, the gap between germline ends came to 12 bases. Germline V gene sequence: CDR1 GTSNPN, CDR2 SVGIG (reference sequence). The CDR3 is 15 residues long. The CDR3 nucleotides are TGTGCCTGGAGTACCATAGGGTTGTCCTACAATGAGCAGTTCTTC. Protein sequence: CAWSTIGLSYNEQFF.

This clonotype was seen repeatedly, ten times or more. The CDR3 here is CASSPQLAGWTDTQYF. In DNA form, the CDR3 reads TGTGCCAGCAGCCCACAGTTAGCGGGGTGGACAGATACGCAGTATTTT. The chain has TRBV4-2 and TRBJ2-3; TRBD2 aligns across 8 bases. The length of the CDR3 is 16 residues. Unmatched junction bases numbered 9, after V lost 4 bases and J lost 3 bases. Germline values: CDR1 LGHNA, CDR2 YNFKEQ.

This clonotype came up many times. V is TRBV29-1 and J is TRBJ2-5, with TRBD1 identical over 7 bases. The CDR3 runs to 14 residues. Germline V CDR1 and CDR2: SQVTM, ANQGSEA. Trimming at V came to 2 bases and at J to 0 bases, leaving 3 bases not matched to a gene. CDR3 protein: CSVESGQYQETQYF. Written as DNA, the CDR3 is TGCAGCGTTGAATCGGGACAGTACCAAGAGACCCAGTACTTC.

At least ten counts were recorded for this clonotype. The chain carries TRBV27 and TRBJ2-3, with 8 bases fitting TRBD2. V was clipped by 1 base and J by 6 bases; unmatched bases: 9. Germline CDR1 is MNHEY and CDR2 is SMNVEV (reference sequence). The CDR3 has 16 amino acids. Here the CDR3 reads CASSLFLTGGRDTQYF. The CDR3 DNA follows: TGTGCCAGCAGTTTATTTTTAACGGGAGGGCGGGATACGCAGTATTTT.

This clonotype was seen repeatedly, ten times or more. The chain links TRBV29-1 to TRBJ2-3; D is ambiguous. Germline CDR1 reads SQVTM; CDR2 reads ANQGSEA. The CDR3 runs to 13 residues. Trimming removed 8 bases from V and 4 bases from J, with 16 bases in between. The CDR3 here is CSSYTGGADTQYF. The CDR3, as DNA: TGCAGCTCTTATACGGGCGGCGCAGATACGCAGTATTTT.